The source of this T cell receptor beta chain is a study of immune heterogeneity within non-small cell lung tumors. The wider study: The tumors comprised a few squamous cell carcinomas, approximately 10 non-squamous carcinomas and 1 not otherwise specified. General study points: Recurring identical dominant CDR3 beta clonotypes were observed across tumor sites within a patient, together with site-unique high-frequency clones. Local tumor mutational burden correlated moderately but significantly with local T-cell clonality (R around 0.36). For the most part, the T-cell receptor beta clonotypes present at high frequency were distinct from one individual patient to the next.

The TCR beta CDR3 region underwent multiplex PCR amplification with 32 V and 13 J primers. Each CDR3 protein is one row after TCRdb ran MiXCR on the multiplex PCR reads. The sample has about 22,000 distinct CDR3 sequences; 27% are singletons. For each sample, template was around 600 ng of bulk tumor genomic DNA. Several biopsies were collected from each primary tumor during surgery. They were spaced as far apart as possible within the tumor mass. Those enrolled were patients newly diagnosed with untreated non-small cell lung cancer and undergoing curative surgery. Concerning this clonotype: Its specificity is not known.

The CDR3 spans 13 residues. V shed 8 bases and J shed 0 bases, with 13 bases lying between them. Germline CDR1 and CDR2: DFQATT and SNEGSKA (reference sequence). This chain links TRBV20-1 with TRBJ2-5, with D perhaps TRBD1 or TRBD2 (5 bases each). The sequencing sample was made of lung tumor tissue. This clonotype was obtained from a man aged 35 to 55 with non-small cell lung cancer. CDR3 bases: TGCAGTTCGTTGGGACCAAACCAAGAGACCCAGTACTTC. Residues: CSSLGPNQETQYF.